The entry below describes one T cell receptor beta chain. What it binds is not known. The sample is drawn from a study of cytomegalovirus exposure and HLA in healthy donors. Study-wide points: In terms of immune exposure information, only CMV serostatus was available.

The CDR3 covers 15 residues. J gave up 10 bases and V 2 bases, and 11 bases lay outside the gene matches. The germline V gene encodes CDR1 SGHTA and CDR2 FQGNSA. 13 Jbeta primers and 60 Vbeta primers were used for the PCR. The data were produced by immunoSEQ multiplex PCR, yet TCRdb's version contains in-frame clones alone and is incomplete. The table has 85,000 to 130,000 clones, over 65% seen once. Specimen: PBMCs. The chain carries TRBV7-2 and TRBJ1-2, with 9 nucleotides matching TRBD1. This clonotype was obtained from a woman aged 40-49 years in good health and CMV-seronegative. Written as DNA, the CDR3 is TGTGCCAGCAGCTTAAATGGTCCGGGACAGGGTGTCTACACCTTC. Translating gives CASSLNGPGQGVYTF.